These T cell receptor beta chains were read from a single sample in a study of Ad26.COV2.S vaccination and SARS-CoV-2 variants. Profiled with immunoSEQ multiplex PCR; TCRdb holds only in-frame clones, not every one. This sample has 440,000 or so clones, with 89% found just once. This material consisted of peripheral blood, taken in a trial of Ad26.COV2.S vaccine versus placebo. All receptors come from a person aged 18-60 years who received the Ad26.COV2.S COVID-19 vaccine or a placebo. Both conserved end residues are part of each CDR3. D genes are given only for firm matches. Only some rows state a clone size, as once, few, many or a class for expanded clones.

cdr3_length j_call d_call clone_size v_call cdr3_aa cdr3_nt
14 TRBJ1-4 NA NA TRBV5-1 CASSWDTSNEKLFF TGCGCCAGCAGCTGGGACACTTCCAATGAAAAACTGTTTTTT
13 TRBJ2-7 NA once TRBV6-5 CASKRGTGYEQYF TGTGCCAGCAAAAGAGGGACCGGCTACGAGCAGTACTTC
13 TRBJ2-1 NA NA TRBV6-5 CAIGTRGGNEQFF TGTGCCATAGGGACTCGGGGTGGGAATGAGCAGTTCTTC
17 TRBJ2-2 NA NA TRBV27 CASTRGGSPANTGELFF TGTGCCAGCACGCGGGGAGGCAGTCCCGCGAACACCGGGGAGCTGTTTTTT
15 TRBJ2-3 TRBD2 once TRBV3-1/TRBV3-2 CASSKLAASTDTQYF TGTGCCAGCAGCAAACTAGCGGCTAGCACAGATACGCAGTATTTT
17 TRBJ1-2 TRBD1 once TRBV4-2 CASSQVGGTGSDYGYTF TGTGCCAGCAGCCAAGTCGGAGGGACAGGGTCCGACTATGGCTACACCTTC
14 TRBJ1-2 NA NA TRBV3-1/TRBV3-2 CASSQGRENYGYTF TGTGCCAGCAGCCAAGGAAGGGAAAACTATGGCTACACCTTC
16 TRBJ2-2 TRBD1 NA TRBV18 CASSPLETGSTGELFF TGTGCCAGCTCACCATTAGAGACAGGGAGCACCGGGGAGCTGTTTTTT
16 TRBJ2-3 NA NA TRBV19 CASSMGTGLYTDTQYF TGTGCCAGTAGTATGGGTACAGGACTTTACACAGATACGCAGTATTTT
14 TRBJ2-7 NA NA TRBV28 CASSLEGPPYEQYF TGTGCCAGCAGTTTAGAGGGTCCACCCTACGAGCAGTACTTC
17 TRBJ1-6 NA NA TRBV21-1 CASSGGQTSSYNSPLHF TGTGCCAGCAGCGGGGGACAGACAAGCTCCTATAATTCACCCCTCCACTTT
15 TRBJ1-3 TRBD1 once TRBV9 CASSLAGGSGNTIYF TGTGCCAGCAGCCTCGCAGGGGGCTCTGGAAACACCATATATTTT
17 TRBJ1-4 TRBD1 NA TRBV4-2 CASSQADRVNLNEKLFF TGTGCCAGCAGCCAAGCTGACAGGGTAAACCTCAATGAAAAACTGTTTTTT
17 TRBJ1-5 TRBD1 NA TRBV10-3 CAISDFGGTGNNQPQHF TGTGCCATCAGTGATTTCGGGGGGACAGGGAACAATCAGCCCCAGCATTTT
13 TRBJ2-7 NA NA TRBV7-2 CASSLARDYEQYF TGTGCCAGCAGCTTAGCCCGCGACTACGAGCAGTACTTC
14 TRBJ1-5 NA NA TRBV6-5 CASSPRQGNQPQHF TGTGCCAGCAGTCCCCGACAGGGCAATCAGCCCCAGCATTTT
13 TRBJ1-1 TRBD1 NA TRBV12-3/TRBV12-4 CASRSERGRWFFF TGTGCCAGCAGGAGCGAGAGGGGGCGATGGTTTTTCTTT
14 TRBJ1-5 TRBD1 NA TRBV18 CASSPGQGNQPQHF TGTGCCAGCTCACCGGGACAGGGGAATCAGCCCCAGCATTTT
14 TRBJ2-7 TRBD1 NA TRBV4-3 CASSPRQGFYEQYF TGCGCCAGCAGCCCCCGACAGGGTTTTTACGAGCAGTACTTC
12 TRBJ1-2 NA NA TRBV12-3/TRBV12-4 CASNTGLDGYTF TGTGCCAGCAACACGGGGCTTGATGGCTACACCTTC
14 TRBJ1-6 NA NA TRBV11-2 CASSLTGSNSPLHF TGTGCCAGCAGCTTAACAGGGTCTAATTCACCCCTCCACTTT
15 TRBJ2-7 NA NA TRBV18 CASSPVGGPGNEQYF TGTGCCAGCTCACCCGTTGGAGGGCCCGGCAACGAGCAGTACTTC
15 TRBJ1-4 NA NA TRBV6-5 CASSPRIPTNEKLFF TGTGCCAGCAGCCCCCGGATCCCAACTAATGAAAAACTGTTTTTT
14 TRBJ2-1 TRBD1 NA TRBV6-2/TRBV6-3 CASSDPTGTNEQFF TGTGCCAGCAGTGACCCGACAGGGACGAATGAGCAGTTCTTC
16 TRBJ2-7 TRBD1 NA TRBV28 CASIGGQGPLTGEQYF TGTGCCAGCATTGGGGGACAGGGGCCCCTGACGGGGGAGCAGTACTTC
15 TRBJ2-7 NA NA TRBV6-6 CASSYSNVAVGEQYF TGTGCCAGCAGTTACTCGAATGTCGCCGTGGGCGAGCAGTACTTC
12 TRBJ2-2 NA NA TRBV30 CAWSPSTGELFF TGTGCCTGGAGTCCATCCACCGGGGAGCTGTTTTTT
10 TRBJ1-2 NA NA TRBV20-1 CSVIQARYTF TGCAGTGTAATACAGGCCCGCTACACCTTC
16 TRBJ2-7 NA NA TRBV5-4 CASSPDGGAGTYEQYF TGTGCCAGCAGCCCCGATGGGGGAGCGGGTACCTACGAGCAGTACTTC
17 TRBJ2-3 TRBD2 NA TRBV4-1 CASSQVISGASTDTQYF TGCGCCAGCAGCCAAGTTATCAGCGGGGCCAGCACAGATACGCAGTATTTT
14 TRBJ2-1 NA once TRBV7-3 CASSLIPGAGEQFF TGTGCCAGCAGCTTAATCCCGGGGGCGGGTGAGCAGTTCTTC
15 TRBJ2-6 NA NA TRBV6-5 CATQGGGSGANVLTF TGTGCCACCCAGGGGGGAGGCTCTGGGGCCAACGTCCTGACTTTC
12 TRBJ2-1 NA NA TRBV29-1 CSVEAGAGEQFF TGCAGCGTTGAGGCAGGGGCGGGTGAGCAGTTCTTC
17 TRBJ1-4 TRBD1 NA TRBV4-1 CASSPLRTGPTNEKLFF TGCGCCAGCAGCCCCCTGAGGACAGGGCCAACTAATGAAAAACTGTTTTTT
15 TRBJ2-1 TRBD1 NA TRBV5-4 CASSPGTGTYNEQFF TGTGCCAGCAGCCCCGGGACAGGGACCTACAATGAGCAGTTCTTC
17 TRBJ1-3 NA NA TRBV9 CASSVDAGAADGNTIYF TGTGCCAGCAGCGTAGATGCAGGGGCCGCCGACGGAAACACCATATATTTT
16 TRBJ2-5 TRBD1 NA TRBV18 CASSHTWTGGGETQYF TGTGCCAGCTCACATACCTGGACAGGGGGCGGGGAGACCCAGTACTTC
15 TRBJ1-4 NA once TRBV4-3 CASSQHSQGNEKLFF TGCGCCAGCAGCCAACACTCTCAGGGAAATGAAAAACTGTTTTTT
13 TRBJ1-5 NA NA TRBV30 CAWSVRGTQPQHF TGTGCCTGGAGTGTACGGGGAACCCAGCCCCAGCATTTT
15 TRBJ1-2 TRBD1 NA TRBV5-4 CASSLGTGGAGGYTF TGTGCCAGCAGCTTGGGGACAGGGGGCGCGGGCGGCTACACCTTC
17 TRBJ2-6 NA NA TRBV19 CASSIVPMGPGANVLTF TGTGCCAGTAGTATAGTCCCAATGGGTCCTGGGGCCAACGTCCTGACTTTC
16 TRBJ2-7 NA NA TRBV19 CASQDSRGKSSYEQYF TGTGCCAGTCAAGATTCAAGGGGGAAGAGCTCCTACGAGCAGTACTTC
15 TRBJ2-4 NA NA TRBV27 CASSPGDGYKNIQYF TGTGCCAGCAGTCCCGGGGACGGATACAAAAACATTCAGTACTTC
15 TRBJ2-7 TRBD2 NA TRBV5-1 CASSLVPGGGYEQYF TGCGCCAGCAGCTTGGTTCCGGGAGGGGGCTACGAGCAGTACTTC
13 TRBJ1-6 NA few TRBV18 CASSNRQGGSLHF TGTGCCAGCTCCAATAGGCAGGGAGGATCTCTCCACTTT
13 TRBJ2-5 TRBD1 NA TRBV7-9 CASSTGYQETQYF TGTGCCAGCTCGACAGGGTATCAAGAGACCCAGTACTTC
15 TRBJ2-3 NA NA TRBV5-1 CASSLGARDGDTQYF TGCGCCAGCAGCTTGGGTGCCAGGGACGGAGATACGCAGTATTTT
13 TRBJ2-2 NA NA TRBV12-3/TRBV12-4 CASSLYGTGELFF TGTGCCAGCAGTTTGTACGGCACCGGGGAGCTGTTTTTT
12 TRBJ2-7 NA NA TRBV12-3/TRBV12-4 CASSFSGSEQYF TGTGCCAGCAGTTTTTCGGGTTCCGAGCAGTACTTC
16 TRBJ2-1 TRBD2 NA TRBV7-2 CASSISGTSSYNEQFF TGTGCCAGCAGCATCTCCGGGACTAGCTCCTACAATGAGCAGTTCTTC